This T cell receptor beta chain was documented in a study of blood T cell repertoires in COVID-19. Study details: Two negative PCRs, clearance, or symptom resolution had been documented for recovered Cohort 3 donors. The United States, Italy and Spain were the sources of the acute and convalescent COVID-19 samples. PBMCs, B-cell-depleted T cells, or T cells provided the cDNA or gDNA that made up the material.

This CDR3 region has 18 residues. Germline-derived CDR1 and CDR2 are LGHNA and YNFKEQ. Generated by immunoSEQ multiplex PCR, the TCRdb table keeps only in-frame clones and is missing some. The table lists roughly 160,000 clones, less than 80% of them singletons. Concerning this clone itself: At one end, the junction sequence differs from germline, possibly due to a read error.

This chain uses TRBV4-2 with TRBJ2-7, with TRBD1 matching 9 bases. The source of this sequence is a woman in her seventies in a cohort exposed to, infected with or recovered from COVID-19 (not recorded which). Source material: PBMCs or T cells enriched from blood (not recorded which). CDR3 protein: CASSQDIGTGQFSHEQYF. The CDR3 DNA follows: TGTGCCAGCAGCCAAGACATCGGGACAGGGCAATTCTCCCACGAGCAGTACTTC.